This T cell receptor (beta chain) was recovered during a study of blood T cells in healthy people across ages. Whole-study results and caveats: Older age went with lower TCR beta diversity per million T cells, in a roughly linear way.

CDR3 length: 14 residues. V was pared by 3 bases and J by 2 bases, with 11 bases between. The V gene's germline CDR1 is LGHNA and CDR2 YSLEER. The use of a sample-barcoded 5' primer and a J-beta primer mix characterized a second PCR of about 7 to 12 cycles. Each cDNA molecule, via a template-switch adaptor with 12 random nucleotides, was tagged. Every sample gave at least 3 million paired-end reads containing CDR3. TCRdb recomputed calls from the 5' RACE reads with MiXCR, one row per CDR3 protein. The sample shows fewer than 1,000,000 distinct CDR3 sequences, 40% to 50% of them seen only once. On this clonotype itself: Its cognate antigen is unknown.

Specimen: blood. This chain joins TRBV4-3 and TRBJ2-7; D not resolved. The receptor comes from a man in his 60s in good health. CDR3 DNA sequence: TGCGCCAGCAGCCAGACTCAGTTTGCCTACGAGCAGTACTTC. This encodes CASSQTQFAYEQYF.